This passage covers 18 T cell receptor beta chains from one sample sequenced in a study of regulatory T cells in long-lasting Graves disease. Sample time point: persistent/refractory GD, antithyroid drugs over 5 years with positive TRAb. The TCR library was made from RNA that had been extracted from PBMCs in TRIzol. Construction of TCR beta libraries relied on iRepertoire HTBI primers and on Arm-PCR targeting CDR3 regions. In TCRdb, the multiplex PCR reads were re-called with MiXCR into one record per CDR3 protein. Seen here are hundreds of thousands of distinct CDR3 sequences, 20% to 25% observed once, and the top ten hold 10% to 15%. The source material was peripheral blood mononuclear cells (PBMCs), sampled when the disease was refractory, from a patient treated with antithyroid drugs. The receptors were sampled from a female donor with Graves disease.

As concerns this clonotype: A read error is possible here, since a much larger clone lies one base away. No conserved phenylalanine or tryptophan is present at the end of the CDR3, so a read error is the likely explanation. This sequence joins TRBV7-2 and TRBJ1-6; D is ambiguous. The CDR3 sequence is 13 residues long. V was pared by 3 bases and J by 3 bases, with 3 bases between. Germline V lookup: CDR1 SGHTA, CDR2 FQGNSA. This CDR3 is CASSLSYNSPLHS. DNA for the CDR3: TGTGCCAGCAGCTTGAGCTATAATTCACCCCTCCACTCT.

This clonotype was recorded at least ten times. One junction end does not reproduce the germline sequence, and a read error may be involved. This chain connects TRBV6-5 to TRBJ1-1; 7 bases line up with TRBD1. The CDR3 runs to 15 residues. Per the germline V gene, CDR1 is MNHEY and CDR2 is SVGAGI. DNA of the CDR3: TGTGCCAGCAGTTACTTGGCAGGGGGGAACTCTGAAGCTTTCTTT. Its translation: CASSYLAGGNSEAFF.

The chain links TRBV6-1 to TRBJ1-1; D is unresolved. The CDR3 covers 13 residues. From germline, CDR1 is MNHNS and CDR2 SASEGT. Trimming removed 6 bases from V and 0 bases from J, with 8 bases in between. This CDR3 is CASSIVLNTEAFF. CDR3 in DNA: TGTGCCAGCAGCATAGTGTTGAACACTGAAGCTTTCTTT.

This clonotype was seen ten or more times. The CDR3 DNA reads as TGTGCCAGCAGTCCAGGACAGGGTCAGAACACTGAAGCTTTCTTT. Protein: CASSPGQGQNTEAFF. The rearrangement joins TRBV6-1 to TRBJ1-1; 8 positions agree with TRBD1. The CDR3 runs 15 residues. With 5 bases clipped from V and 1 base from J, the junction kept 6 bases outside the gene matches. CDR1 MNHNS and CDR2 SASEGT come from the germline V gene.

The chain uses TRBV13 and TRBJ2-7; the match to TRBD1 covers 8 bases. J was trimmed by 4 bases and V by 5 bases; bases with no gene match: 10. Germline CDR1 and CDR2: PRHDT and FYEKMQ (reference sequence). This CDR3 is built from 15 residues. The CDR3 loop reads CASSTTQDRVYEQYF. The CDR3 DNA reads TGTGCCAGCAGCACAACTCAGGACAGGGTGTACGAGCAGTACTTC.

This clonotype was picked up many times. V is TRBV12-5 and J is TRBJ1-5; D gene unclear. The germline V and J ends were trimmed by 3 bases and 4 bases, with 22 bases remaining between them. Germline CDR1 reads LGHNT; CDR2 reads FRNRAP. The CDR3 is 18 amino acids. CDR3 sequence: CASGFSNPLRGVNQPQHF. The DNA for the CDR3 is TGTGCTAGTGGTTTCTCAAATCCCCTCCGTGGGGTGAATCAGCCCCAGCATTTT.

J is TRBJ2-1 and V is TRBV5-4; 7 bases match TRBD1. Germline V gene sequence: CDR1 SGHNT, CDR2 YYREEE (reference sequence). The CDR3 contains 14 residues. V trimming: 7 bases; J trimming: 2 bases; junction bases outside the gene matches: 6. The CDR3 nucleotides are TGTGCCAGCCTTGGGACAGAGCCCTACAATGAGCAGTTCTTC. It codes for CASLGTEPYNEQFF.

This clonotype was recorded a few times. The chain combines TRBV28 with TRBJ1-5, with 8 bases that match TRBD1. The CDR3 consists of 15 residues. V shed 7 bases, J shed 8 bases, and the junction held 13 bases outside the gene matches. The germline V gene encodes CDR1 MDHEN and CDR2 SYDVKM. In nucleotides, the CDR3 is TGTGCCAGCATTCCTAGTAACAGGGGGGCGAAGCCCCAGCATTTT. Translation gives CASIPSNRGAKPQHF.

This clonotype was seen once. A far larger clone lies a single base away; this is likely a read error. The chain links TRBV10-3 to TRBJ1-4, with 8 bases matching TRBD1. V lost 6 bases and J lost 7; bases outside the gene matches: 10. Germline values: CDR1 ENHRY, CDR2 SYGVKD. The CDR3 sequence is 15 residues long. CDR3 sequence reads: CAISRIGQGGEKLFF. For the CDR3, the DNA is TGTGCCATCAGCCGTATTGGACAGGGCGGTGAAAAACTGTTTTTT.

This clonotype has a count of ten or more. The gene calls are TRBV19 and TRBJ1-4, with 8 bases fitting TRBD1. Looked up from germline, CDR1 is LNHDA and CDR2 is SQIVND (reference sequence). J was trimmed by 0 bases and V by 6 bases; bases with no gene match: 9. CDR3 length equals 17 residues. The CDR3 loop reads CASRVPGQAATNEKLFF. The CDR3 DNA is TGTGCCAGTAGGGTCCCGGGACAGGCTGCAACTAATGAAAAACTGTTTTTT.

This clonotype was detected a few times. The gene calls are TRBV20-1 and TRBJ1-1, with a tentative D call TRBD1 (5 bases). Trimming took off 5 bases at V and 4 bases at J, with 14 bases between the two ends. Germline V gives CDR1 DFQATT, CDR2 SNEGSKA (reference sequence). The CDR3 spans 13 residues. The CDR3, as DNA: TGCAGTGCTGCCGACAGTCGCCGCACTGAAGCTTTCTTT. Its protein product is CSAADSRRTEAFF.

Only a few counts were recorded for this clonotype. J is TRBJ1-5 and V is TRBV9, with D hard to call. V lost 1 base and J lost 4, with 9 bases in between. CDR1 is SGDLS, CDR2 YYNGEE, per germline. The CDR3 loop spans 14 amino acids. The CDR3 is CASSVPGSNQPQHF. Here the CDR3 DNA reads TGTGCCAGCAGCGTACCAGGAAGTAATCAGCCCCAGCATTTT.

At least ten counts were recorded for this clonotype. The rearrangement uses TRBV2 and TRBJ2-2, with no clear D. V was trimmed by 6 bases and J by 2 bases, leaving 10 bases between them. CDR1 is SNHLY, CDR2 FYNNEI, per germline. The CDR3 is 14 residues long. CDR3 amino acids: CASRRMDNTGELFF. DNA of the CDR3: TGTGCCAGCAGACGCATGGATAACACCGGGGAGCTGTTTTTT. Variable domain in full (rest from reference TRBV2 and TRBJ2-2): EPEVTQTPSHQVTQMGQEVILRCVPISNHLYFYWYRQILGQKVEFLVSFYNNEISEKSEIFDDQFSVERPDGSNFTLKIRSTKLEDSAMYFCASRRMDNTGELFFGEGSRLTVL.

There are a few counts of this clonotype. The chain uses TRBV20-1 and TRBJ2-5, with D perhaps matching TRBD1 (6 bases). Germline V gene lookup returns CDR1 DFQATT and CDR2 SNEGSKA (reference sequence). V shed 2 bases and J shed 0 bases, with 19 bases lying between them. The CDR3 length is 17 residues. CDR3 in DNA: TGCAGTGCTAGACTCCCAGGGGATAATTGGTACCAAGAGACCCAGTACTTC. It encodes CSARLPGDNWYQETQYF.

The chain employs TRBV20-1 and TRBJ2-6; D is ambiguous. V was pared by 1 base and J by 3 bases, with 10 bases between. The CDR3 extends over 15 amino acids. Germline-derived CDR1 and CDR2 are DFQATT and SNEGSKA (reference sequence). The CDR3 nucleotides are TGCAGTGCTAGAGCTATTGGTGGTGGGGCCAACGTCCTGACTTTC. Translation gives CSARAIGGGANVLTF.

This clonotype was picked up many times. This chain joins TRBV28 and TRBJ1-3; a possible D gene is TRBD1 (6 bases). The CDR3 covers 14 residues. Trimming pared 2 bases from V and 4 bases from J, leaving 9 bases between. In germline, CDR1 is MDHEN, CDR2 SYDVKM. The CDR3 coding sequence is TGTGCCAGCAGTTTACCGGGGGGCGGAAACACCATATATTTT. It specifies CASSLPGGGNTIYF.

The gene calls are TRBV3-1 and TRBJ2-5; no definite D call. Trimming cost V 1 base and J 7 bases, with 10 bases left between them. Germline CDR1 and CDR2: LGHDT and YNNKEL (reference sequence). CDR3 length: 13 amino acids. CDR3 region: CASSQGGVGTQYF. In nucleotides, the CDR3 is TGTGCCAGCAGCCAAGGAGGAGTGGGGACCCAGTACTTC.

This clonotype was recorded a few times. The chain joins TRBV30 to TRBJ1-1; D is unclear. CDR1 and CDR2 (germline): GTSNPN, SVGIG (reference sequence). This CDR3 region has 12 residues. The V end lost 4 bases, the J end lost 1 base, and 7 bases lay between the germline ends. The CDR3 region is CAWKRGNTEAFF. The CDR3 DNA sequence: TGTGCCTGGAAGCGAGGGAACACTGAAGCTTTCTTT.